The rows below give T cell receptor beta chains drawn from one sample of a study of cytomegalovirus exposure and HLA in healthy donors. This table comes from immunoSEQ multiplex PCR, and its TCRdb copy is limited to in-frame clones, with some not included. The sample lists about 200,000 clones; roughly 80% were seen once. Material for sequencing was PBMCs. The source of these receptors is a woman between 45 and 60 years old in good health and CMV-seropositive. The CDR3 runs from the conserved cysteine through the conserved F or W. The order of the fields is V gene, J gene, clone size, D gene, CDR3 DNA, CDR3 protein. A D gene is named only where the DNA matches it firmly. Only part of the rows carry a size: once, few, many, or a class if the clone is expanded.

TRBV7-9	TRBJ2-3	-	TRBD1	TGTGCCAGCAGTCTAGGGGGCAGGGATACGCAGTATTTT	CASSLGGRDTQYF
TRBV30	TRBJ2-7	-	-	TGTGCCTGGAGTGTACGAAACAGGGCCTACGAGCAGTACTTC	CAWSVRNRAYEQYF
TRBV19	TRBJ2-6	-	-	TGTGCCAGTAGTATAATGGGACTCTCTGGGGCCAACGTCCTGACTTTC	CASSIMGLSGANVLTF
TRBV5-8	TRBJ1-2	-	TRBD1	TGTGCCAGCAGCGTCAGGGGGCGGTATGGCTACACCTTC	CASSVRGRYGYTF
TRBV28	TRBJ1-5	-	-	TGTGCCAGCAGTCTCCCGGGAGGGATGGTCAATCAGCCCCAGCATTTT	CASSLPGGMVNQPQHF
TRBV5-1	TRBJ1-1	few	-	TGCGCCAGCAGCTTTTCAGGGGCAGGCACTGAAGCTTTCTTT	CASSFSGAGTEAFF
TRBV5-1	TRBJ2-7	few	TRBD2	TGCGCCAGCAGCTCGACTAGCGGGAGTTTCAAGCAGTACTTC	CASSSTSGSFKQYF
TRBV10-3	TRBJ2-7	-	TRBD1	TGTGCCATCAGTGGGACAGGGACCAGCTCCTACAAGCAGTACTTC	CAISGTGTSSYKQYF
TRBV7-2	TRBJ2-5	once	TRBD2	TGTGCCAGCAGCTTACGCGCGGGGGGGCAAGAGACCCAGTACTTC	CASSLRAGGQETQYF
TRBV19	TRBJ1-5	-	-	TGTGCCAGTAGTATAGTCCGTAGCAATCAGCCCCAGCATTTT	CASSIVRSNQPQHF
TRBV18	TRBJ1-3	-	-	TGTGCCAGCTCACCTGCGGACAGCTCTGGAAACACCATATATTTT	CASSPADSSGNTIYF
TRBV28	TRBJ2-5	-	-	TGTGCCAGCAGTACCGGGGGGCTGGGGACCCAGTACTTC	CASSTGGLGTQYF
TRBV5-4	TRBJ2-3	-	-	TGTGCCAGCAGCCGTAGATGGGGGGAACTCGATACGCAGTATTTT	CASSRRWGELDTQYF
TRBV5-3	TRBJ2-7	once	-	TGTGCCAGAAGCTTGGTGTCAAGTACAGGATCCTACGAGCAGTACTTC	CARSLVSSTGSYEQYF
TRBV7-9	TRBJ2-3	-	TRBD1	TGTGCCAGCAGCTCAGGGACAGGGAGGGGAGATACGCAGTATTTT	CASSSGTGRGDTQYF
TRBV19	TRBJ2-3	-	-	TGTGCCACTCGCCTGGAGGCCTCGGGGACAGATACGCAGTATTTT	CATRLEASGTDTQYF
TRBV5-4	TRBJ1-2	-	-	TGTGCCAGCAGCTTCCCTAAAGGGGGAAACTATGGCTACACCTTC	CASSFPKGGNYGYTF
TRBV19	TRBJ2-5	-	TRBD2	TGTGCCAGTAGGCCTCTGCGGGGGGCTCAAGAGACCCAGTACTTC	CASRPLRGAQETQYF
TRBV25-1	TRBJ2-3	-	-	TGTGCCAGCAGTGGGGCCGAGGGTAGCTGGGTTGATACGCAGTATTTT	CASSGAEGSWVDTQYF
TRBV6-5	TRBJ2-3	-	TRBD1	TGTGCCAGCACCCCGGACAGGGTAACAGATACGCAGTATTTT	CASTPDRVTDTQYF
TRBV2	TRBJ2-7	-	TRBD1	TGTGCCAGCAGCTCACAGGGGGCCTCCTACGAGCAGTACTTC	CASSSQGASYEQYF
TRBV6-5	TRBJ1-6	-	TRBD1	TGTGCCAGCAGAGGACAGGTCGGCTCACCCCTCCACTTT	CASRGQVGSPLHF
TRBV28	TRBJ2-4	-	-	TGTGCCAGCTTCCCCTCAGGTGACAGCAAAAACATTCAGTACTTC	CASFPSGDSKNIQYF
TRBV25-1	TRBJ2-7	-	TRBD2	TGTGCCAGCAGTGGGGGAGGGTACGAGCAGTACTTC	CASSGGGYEQYF
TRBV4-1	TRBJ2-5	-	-	TGCGCCAGCAGCTACAACCAAGAGACCCAGTACTTC	CASSYNQETQYF
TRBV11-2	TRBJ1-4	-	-	TGTGCCAGCAGCTTAGTCAAAGCAGGAAGCCTTAATGAAAAACTGTTTTTT	CASSLVKAGSLNEKLFF
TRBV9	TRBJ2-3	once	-	TGTGCCAGCAGCTCTTTCGTCGGTACGCAGTATTTT	CASSSFVGTQYF
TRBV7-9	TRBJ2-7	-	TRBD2	TGTTCCAGCAGCTGGGGGACTAGCGGGGGAAGCTCCTACGAGCAGTACTTC	CSSSWGTSGGSSYEQYF
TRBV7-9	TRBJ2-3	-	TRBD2	TGTGCCAGCGCCAGACTAGCGGGGGCAGATACGCAGTATTTT	CASARLAGADTQYF
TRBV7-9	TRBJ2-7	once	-	TGTGCCAGCAGCCACGGCGGGCTTGGGGTTATCTACGAGCAGTACTTC	CASSHGGLGVIYEQYF
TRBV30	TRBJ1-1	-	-	TGTGCCTGGAGTCAGCCCGGGGCTGAAGCTTTCTTT	CAWSQPGAEAFF
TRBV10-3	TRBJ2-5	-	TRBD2	TGTGCCATCAGTGATAGGGGGACTAGCGGGAGTGAGACCCAGTACTTC	CAISDRGTSGSETQYF
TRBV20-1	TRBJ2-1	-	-	TGCAGTGCCGTTTACCGGGAAGAGCAGTTCTTC	CSAVYREEQFF
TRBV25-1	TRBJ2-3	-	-	TGTGCCAGCAGTGATTACTTGCGGGAAAGAACAGATACGCAGTATTTT	CASSDYLRERTDTQYF
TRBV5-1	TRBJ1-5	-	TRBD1	TGCGCCAGCAGTACGGGACAGAAGGATCAGCCCCAGCATTTT	CASSTGQKDQPQHF